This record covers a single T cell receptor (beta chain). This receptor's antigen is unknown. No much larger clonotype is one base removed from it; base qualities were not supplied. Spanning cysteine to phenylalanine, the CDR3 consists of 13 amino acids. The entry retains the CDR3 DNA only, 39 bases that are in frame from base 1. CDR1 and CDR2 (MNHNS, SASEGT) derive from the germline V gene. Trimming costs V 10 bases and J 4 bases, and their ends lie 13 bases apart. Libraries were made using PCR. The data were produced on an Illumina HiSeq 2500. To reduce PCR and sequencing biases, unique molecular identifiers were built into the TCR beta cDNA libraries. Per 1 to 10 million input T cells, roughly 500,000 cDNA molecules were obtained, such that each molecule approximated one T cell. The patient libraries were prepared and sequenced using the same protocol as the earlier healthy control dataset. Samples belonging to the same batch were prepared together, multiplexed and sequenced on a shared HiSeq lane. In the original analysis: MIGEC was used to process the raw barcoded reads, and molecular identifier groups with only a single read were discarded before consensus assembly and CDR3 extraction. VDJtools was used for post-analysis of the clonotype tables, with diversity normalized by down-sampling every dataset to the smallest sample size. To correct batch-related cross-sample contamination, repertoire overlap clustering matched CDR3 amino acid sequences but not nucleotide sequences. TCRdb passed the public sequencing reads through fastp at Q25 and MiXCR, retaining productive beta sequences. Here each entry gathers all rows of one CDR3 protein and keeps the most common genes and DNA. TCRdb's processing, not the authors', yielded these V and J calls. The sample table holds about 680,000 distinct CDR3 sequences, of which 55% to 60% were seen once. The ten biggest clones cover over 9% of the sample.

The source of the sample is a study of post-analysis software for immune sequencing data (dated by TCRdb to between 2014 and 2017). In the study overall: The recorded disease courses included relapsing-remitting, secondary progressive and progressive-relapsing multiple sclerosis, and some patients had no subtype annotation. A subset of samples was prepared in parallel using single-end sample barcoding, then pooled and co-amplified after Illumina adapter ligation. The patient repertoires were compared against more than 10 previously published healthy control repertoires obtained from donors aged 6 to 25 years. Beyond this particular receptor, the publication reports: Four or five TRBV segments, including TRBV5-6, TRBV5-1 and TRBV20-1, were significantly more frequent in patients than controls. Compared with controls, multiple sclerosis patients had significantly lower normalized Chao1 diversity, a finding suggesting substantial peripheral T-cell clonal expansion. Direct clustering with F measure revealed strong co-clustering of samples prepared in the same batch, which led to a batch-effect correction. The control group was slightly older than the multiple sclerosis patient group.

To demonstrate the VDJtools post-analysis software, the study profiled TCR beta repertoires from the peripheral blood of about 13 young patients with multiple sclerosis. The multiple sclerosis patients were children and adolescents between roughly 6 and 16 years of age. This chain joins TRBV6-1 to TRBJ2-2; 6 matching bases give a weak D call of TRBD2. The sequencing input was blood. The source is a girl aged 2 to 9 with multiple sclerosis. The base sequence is TGTGCCACCCAGGCGGGGAGCACCGGGGAGCTGTTTTTT. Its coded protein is CATQAGSTGELFF.